This entry is about one T cell receptor beta chain. The data were obtained in a study of blood T cell repertoires in COVID-19. Germline CDR1 LGHNA, CDR2 YSLEER. The CDR3 length is 16 residues. The V gene end was trimmed by 1 base and the J gene end by 1 base; junction bases not matched to a gene: 1. Methods used by the authors: Amplified reference gene primers provided the basis for estimating nucleated cell counts. Libraries were prepared by immunoSEQ multiplex PCR; TCRdb keeps only in-frame clonotypes and omits some of them. V and J calls plus clone size are reproduced from that table; the DNA served to infer D and trimming. Seen here are about 120,000 clones, just under 85% observed once, and the top ten hold around 7.6%.

This receptor was identified in a man aged 65 to 79 with active or convalescent COVID-19. This chain connects TRBV4-3 to TRBJ2-5, with 12 bases aligning to TRBD2. Material for sequencing was peripheral blood. In DNA, the CDR3 is TGCGCCAGCAGCCAAGTGGGACTAGCGGGCCAAGAGACCCAGTACTTC. Its protein is CASSQVGLAGQETQYF.